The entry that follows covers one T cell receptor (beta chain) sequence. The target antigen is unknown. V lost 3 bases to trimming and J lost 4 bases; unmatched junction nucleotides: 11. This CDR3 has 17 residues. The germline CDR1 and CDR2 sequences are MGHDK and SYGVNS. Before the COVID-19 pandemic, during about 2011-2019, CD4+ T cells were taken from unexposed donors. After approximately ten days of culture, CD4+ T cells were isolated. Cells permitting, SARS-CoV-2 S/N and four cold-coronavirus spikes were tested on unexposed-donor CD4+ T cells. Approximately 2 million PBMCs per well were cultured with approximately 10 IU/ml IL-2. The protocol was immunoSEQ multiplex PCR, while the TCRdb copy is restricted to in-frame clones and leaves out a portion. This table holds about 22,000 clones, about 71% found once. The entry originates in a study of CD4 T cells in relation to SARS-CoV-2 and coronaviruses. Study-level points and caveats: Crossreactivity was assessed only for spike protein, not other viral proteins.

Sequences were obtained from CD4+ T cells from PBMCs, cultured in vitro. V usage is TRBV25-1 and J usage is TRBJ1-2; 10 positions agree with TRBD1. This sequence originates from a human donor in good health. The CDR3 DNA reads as TGTGCCAGCAGTGATACCCACGGGGACAGGGGATTCTATGGCTACACCTTC. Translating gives CASSDTHGDRGFYGYTF.